This TCR beta chain was captured by sequencing in a study of cytomegalovirus exposure and HLA in healthy donors (dated by TCRdb to 2017 to 2019). With regard to the full study: An earlier analysis of about 530 of the donors reported around 280 Gb of sequence data and 117 million unique TCR beta sequences obtained from around 170 million T cells. An early release that covered about 640 HLA-typed donors contained approximately 290 gigabases of sequencing data and 65 million to 100 million unique TCR sequences. Of the roughly 400 genotyped donors, roughly 76% were placed in the genetic ancestry cluster associated with self-reported Caucasian donors. The aim of the study was to test whether cataloging public T cell receptors could identify signatures of past pathogen exposure. The T cell repertoires of several hundred subjects were profiled by immunosequencing and related to cytomegalovirus serostatus. A separate validation cohort of 90 to 150 different subjects was used in addition to the 666-subject first cohort. High-throughput TCR immunosequencing, statistical association of individual TCRs with disease status, and machine learning were combined to predict cytomegalovirus infection status. A later analysis re-examined previously published TCR beta repertoires from about 700 donors and added high-resolution HLA genotyping to investigate patterns of TCR occurrence. Rather than drawing on any new phenotypic data, the later analysis identified candidate immune exposures from TCR beta sequences and the way those sequences occurred across donors. In an earlier analysis of more than 550 of the donors, high-throughput TCR beta sequencing was used to judge whether each TCR beta V gene segment behaved as functional or pseudogenic. Donor age, sex, ethnicity and CMV serostatus were compiled alongside the repertoire data. In a later genetic analysis, genome-wide SNP genotypes for about 65% of the roughly 670 donors were used, and that subset was treated as a discovery cohort. Every repertoire in the discovery cohort had been generated on one and the same sequencing platform. Class I and class II HLA loci were covered by the typing at four-digit resolution. The number of typed donors differed by locus: 629-630 for A, B, C, DRB1 and DQB1; 522 for DQA1; about 600 for DPA1; and around 450 for DPB1. Four or five DR-DQ haplotypes were treated as single units for association and clustering because of strong linkage in the cohort. Across some 400 genotyped donors of the cohort, an average of about 200,000 unique TCR beta nucleotide sequences per donor were sequenced, and approximately 17% of those sequences were non-productive.

Study-wide findings and limitations: A later analysis associated 15,000 or so TCR beta sequences with specific HLA alleles at a false discovery rate of 0.05. Immune exposure information for the cohort was limited to CMV serostatus. A few of the identified cytomegalovirus-associated TCR beta chains were confirmed in vitro to be specific for cytomegalovirus antigens. Several of the top co-occurrence clusters appeared to be linked to parvovirus B19, influenza, CMV and Epstein-Barr virus, according to a later analysis. The classifier was reported to diagnose cytomegalovirus status with high specificity and sensitivity in both the original and validation cohorts. Because counts were too low, some 16 rarely observed V segments, including chromosome 9 orphons, were excluded from the earlier analysis of about 500 of the donors. V-gene and J-gene trimming of TCR beta chains was associated with a missense DCLRE1C variant in a later genetic analysis, and the association was replicated in an independent cohort. Sequencing depth was assumed to be roughly uniform across donors in the presence/absence analyses, though that assumption may not hold. Because the 87-base-pair reads could not distinguish some IMGT-functional V segments, including TRBV6-2 and TRBV6-3, those segments were excluded. Correlated functional status among segregating V segments might be attributable to linkage disequilibrium, but an unknown experimental factor could not be ruled out. In an earlier analysis of about 550 of the donors, most TCR beta V segments were observed in productive rearrangements about 90% or about 30% of the time, broadly matching IMGT annotations. Strong co-occurrence of HLA alleles, especially DR and DQ, made assigning TCR associations to individual alleles difficult. Because HLA typing was missing for some donors at each locus, association tests included only the typed subset. Compared with the approximately 670-donor mean, donors in an Asian-associated ancestry cluster had fewer N-insertions in productive TCRs, according to a later genetic analysis. A cluster of highly shared sequence variants was judged likely to represent a technical artifact of the sequencing pipeline. Only TCR beta chains were sequenced in this cohort, and the absence of alpha or paired-chain data limited detectable features. In a later analysis, the rate of TCR association differed among HLA loci, with DRB1 alleles having the most associated TCRs and HLA-C alleles having the fewest. In a later analysis, most CMV-associated TCR beta chains were found to appear HLA-restricted, with HLA associations seemingly driven largely by CMV exposure. The study gave a list of about 170 TCR beta chains associated with cytomegalovirus. A further reported finding was that TCR beta sequences accurately predicted the HLA-A and HLA-B alleles for most subjects in the first cohort. The authors suggested that the approach could potentially be extended to other disease states and immunological phenotypes. Across donors, most TCR sequences were observed very rarely, whereas some public TCRs were present in many individuals. In a later analysis, HLA-associated TCR beta chains were found to be more clonally expanded and to have lower generation probabilities than equally common non-associated chains.

The cohort was made up of 666 healthy bone marrow donors. Cohort members were all nominally healthy when sampled, although unrecorded immune exposures were likely present. The donor was CMV seropositive and was included in the group of about 290 seropositive cohort members. Each donor provided a peripheral blood sample, and peripheral blood mononuclear cells were used for TCR beta sequencing. The Qiagen DNeasy Blood Extraction Kit was used to extract genomic DNA from the blood cell samples. The receptor library was made with the immunoSEQ multiplex PCR assay. For the multiplex PCR, a mixture combining 60 forward primers for TCR Vbeta segments and 13 reverse primers for TCR Jbeta segments was used. The CDR3 region of rearranged TCR beta genes was amplified from genomic DNA by a multiplex PCR assay. The amplified TCR beta libraries were sequenced on the Illumina HiSeq System as 87-base-pair reads. The authors processed their data as follows. A later analysis counted about 80 million unique TCR beta chains across the 550 to 700 repertoires, and around 9.9 million of these chains were shared by at least two donors. To remove PCR and sequencing errors, raw reads were error-corrected and collapsed into unique sequences using a nearest-neighbor algorithm that merged closely related sequences. To assign V, D and J gene segments, CDR3 sequences were aligned to IMGT reference sequences. For a sequence to be retained, a match of at least six nucleotides to both a V gene segment and a J gene segment was required. A rearrangement counted as productive if the CDR3 had no stop codons and remained in frame with V and J, and every other rearrangement counted as non-productive. Following IMGT convention, CDR3 was defined as the stretch from the second conserved V-encoded cysteine up to the conserved J-encoded phenylalanine. The earlier analysis of about 590 of the donors excluded sequences that lacked an unambiguous match to a single V gene segment. An earlier analysis of 587 of the donors called V segments functional above 56.7% productive rearrangements and segregating when the between-donor standard deviation exceeded 5%. To diagnose cytomegalovirus status from the catalog of TCR beta chain sequences, a statistical classification framework was built. A later analysis assigned V and J genes by comparing TCR nucleotide sequences with IMGT/GENE-DB human TR gene sequences. Using the TCRdist pipeline, a later analysis assigned CDR3 sequences along with most-parsimonious VDJ recombination scenarios. A later analysis defined each TCR beta chain by its CDR3 amino acid sequence plus V-gene family, and excluded reads lacking a unique V-gene family. In a later analysis, 550 to 650 highly shared, low-generation-probability nucleotide sequences were removed to address suspected cross-contamination and a sequencing artifact. A later analysis calculated a clonal expansion index for each public chain from normalized within-repertoire ranks of inferred template counts. In a later analysis, generation probabilities were computed with a VDJ recombination model fitted to out-of-frame rearrangements, and the resulting probabilities were checked against IGoR. Hypergeometric tests were used in a later analysis to score TCR-TCR, TCR-HLA and TCR-CMV co-occurrence, with a repertoire-size bias correction applied to the TCR pairs. False discovery rates were estimated in a later analysis by permuting HLA or CMV assignments 20 times. In a later analysis, co-occurring TCRs were grouped with DBSCAN, and TCRdist sequence similarity was added when clustering was performed within HLA-allele-positive subsets. Repertoires with fewer than 30,000 or more than 120,000 public chains were left out of co-occurrence clustering, as were about 5 repertoires with anomalous nucleotide sharing. What TCRdb holds here is the immuneACCESS table cut down to in-frame rearrangements. Part of the clones is not present; checked against another copy, under half of the missing clones reflect an unresolved V gene, and the others are unexplained. The V and J calls and clone size come from that table; D and trimming were worked out from the DNA. The sample's table lists a count of 150,000 to 200,000 clones. The ten top clones hold about 0.81% of the sample.

In regard to this clone: Its antigen remains unidentified.

From its cysteine to its phenylalanine, the CDR3 spans 13 amino acids. CDR3 DNA is the only sequence kept; it has 39 bases, read in frame from the first base. V is pared back by 5 bases and J by 0 bases, with 7 bases lying between the germline termini. CDR1 and CDR2 (SNHLY, FYNNEI) derive from the germline V gene. The sample consisted of PBMCs. The rearrangement combines TRBV2 with TRBJ1-1; too little of a D gene remains to name it. This TCR was sampled from a woman aged 18-35 years in good health and CMV-seropositive. The CDR3 protein sequence reads: CASSRDMNTEAFF. DNA sequence: TGTGCCAGCAGTCGGGATATGAACACTGAAGCTTTCTTT.